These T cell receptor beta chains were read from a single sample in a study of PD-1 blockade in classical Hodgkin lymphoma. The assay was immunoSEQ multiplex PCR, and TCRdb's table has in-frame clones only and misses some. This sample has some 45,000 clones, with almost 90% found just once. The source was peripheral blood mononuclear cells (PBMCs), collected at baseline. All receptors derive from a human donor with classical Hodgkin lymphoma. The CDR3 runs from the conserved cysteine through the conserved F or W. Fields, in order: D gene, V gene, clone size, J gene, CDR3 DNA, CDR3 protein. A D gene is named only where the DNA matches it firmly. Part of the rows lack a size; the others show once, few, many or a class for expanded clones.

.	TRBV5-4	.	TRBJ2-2	TGTGCCAGCAGCTTGGTGGGTACCGGGGAGCTGTTTTTT	CASSLVGTGELFF
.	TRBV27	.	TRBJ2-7	TGTGCCAGCAGTCGTCGACAGGTCAATAACTACGAGCAGTACTTC	CASSRRQVNNYEQYF
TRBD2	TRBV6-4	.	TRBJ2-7	TGTGCCAGCAGTCAGCTAGCGGGAGGGTCCCACGAGCAGTACTTC	CASSQLAGGSHEQYF
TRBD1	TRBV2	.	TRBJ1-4	TGTGCCAGCAGTGAAGGGGACAGGGACCACGAAAAACTGTTTTTT	CASSEGDRDHEKLFF
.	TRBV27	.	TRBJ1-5	TGTGCCAGCAGTATTACGGGGGGCAATCAGCCCCAGCATTTT	CASSITGGNQPQHF
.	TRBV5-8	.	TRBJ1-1	TGTGCCAGCAGCAGCTGGGGAGGTGAAGCTTTCTTT	CASSSWGGEAFF
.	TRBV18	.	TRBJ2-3	TGTGCCAGCTCACCACCGCTAAATCCGTCATCGGACGGTAGCACAGATACGCAGTATTTT	CASSPPLNPSSDGSTDTQYF
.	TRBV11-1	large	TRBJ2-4	TGTGCCAGCAGCTTAGGTTGGGGGGGGGCGCAGGACATTCAGTACTTC	CASSLGWGGAQDIQYF
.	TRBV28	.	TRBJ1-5	TGTGCCAGCAGTTTGCCGACGGACGCGGTAGAGCAGCCCCAGCATTTT	CASSLPTDAVEQPQHF
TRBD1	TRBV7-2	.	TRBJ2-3	TGTGCCACCGCTCCCGGGACAGGGTTTGTGGATACGCAGTATTTT	CATAPGTGFVDTQYF
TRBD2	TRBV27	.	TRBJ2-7	TGTGCCACGTTAGCGGGAAGGGAGCAGTACTTC	CATLAGREQYF
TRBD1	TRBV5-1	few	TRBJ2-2	TGCGCCAGCAGCTGGACAGGGGGTACGAACACCGGGGAGCTGTTTTTT	CASSWTGGTNTGELFF
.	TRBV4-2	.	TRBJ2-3	TGTGCCAGCAGCCAAGAGTCCGGACAAATGGCCGATACGCAGTATTTT	CASSQESGQMADTQYF
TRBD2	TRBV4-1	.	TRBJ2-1	TGCGCCAGCAGCCAAGAAGGCGACCTAGCGGGAGGGCCATCCAATGAGCAGTTCTTC	CASSQEGDLAGGPSNEQFF
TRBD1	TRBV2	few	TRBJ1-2	TGTGCCAGCAGGGGAGGGACAGGGAATGGCTACACCTTC	CASRGGTGNGYTF
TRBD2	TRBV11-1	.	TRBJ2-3	TGTGCCAGCATGACTAGCGGAGGAAAGCCAGATACGCAGTATTTT	CASMTSGGKPDTQYF
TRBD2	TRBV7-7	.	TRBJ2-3	TGTGCTAGCAGCCTCAGGACTAGCGGGGGCCGATCTAGCACAGATACGCAGTATTTT	CASSLRTSGGRSSTDTQYF
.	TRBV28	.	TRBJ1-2	TGTGCCAGCAGTTTAATGGGCAGGGTCTATGGCTACACCTTC	CASSLMGRVYGYTF
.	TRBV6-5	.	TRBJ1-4	TGTGCCAGCAGTTCCCGGGACGAACTGTTTTTT	CASSSRDELFF
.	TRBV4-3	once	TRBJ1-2	TGCGCCAGCAGCCAATTGGGGGGCTTTCTGGGTGGCTACACCTTC	CASSQLGGFLGGYTF
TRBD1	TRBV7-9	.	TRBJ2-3	TGTGCCAGCAGCTTAGCGACAGGGGGCTGGAGCACAGATACGCAGTATTTT	CASSLATGGWSTDTQYF
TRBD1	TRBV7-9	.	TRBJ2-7	TGTGCCAGCAGCCAGGGACAGGGAACGTCCTACGAGCAGTACTTC	CASSQGQGTSYEQYF
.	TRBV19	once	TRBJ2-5	TGTGCCAGTAGTATAAGCCTTCTCCAAGGGGAGACCCAGTACTTC	CASSISLLQGETQYF
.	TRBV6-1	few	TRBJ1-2	TGTGCCAGCAGGGGGGACTATGGCTACACCTTC	CASRGDYGYTF
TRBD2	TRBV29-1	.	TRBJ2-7	TGCAGCGTTTGGGGGGCACTAGCGGGAGGGCTCGAGCAGTACTTC	CSVWGALAGGLEQYF
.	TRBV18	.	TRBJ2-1	TGTGCCAGCTCACCGTTGGTGGGGGACCTAGGTGAGCAGTTCTTC	CASSPLVGDLGEQFF
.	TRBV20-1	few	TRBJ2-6	TGCAGTGGGGCCAACGTCCTGACTTTC	CSGANVLTF
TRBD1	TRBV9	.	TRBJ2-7	TGTGCCAGCAGCTCCGGGACAGGGGCCCACGAGCAGTACTTC	CASSSGTGAHEQYF
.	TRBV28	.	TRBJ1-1	TGTGCCAGCATTGGGCCGGGGGGTCGTCCTTTCTTT	CASIGPGGRPFF
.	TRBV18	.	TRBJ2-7	TGTGCCAGCTCATCAGACCTCAGGAGGGGCAAACTCTACGAGCAGTACTTC	CASSSDLRRGKLYEQYF
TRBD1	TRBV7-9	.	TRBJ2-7	TGTGCCAGCAGCCTACGACAGGGCGATCCACGTTACGAGCAGTACTTC	CASSLRQGDPRYEQYF
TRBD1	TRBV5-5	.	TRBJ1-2	TGTGCCAGCACCCCCTTAAGACAGGGTGGTTCTGGCTACACCTTC	CASTPLRQGGSGYTF
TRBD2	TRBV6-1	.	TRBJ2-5	TGTGCCAGCACCGGACTAGCGGGGTCAGGGGAGACCCAGTACTTC	CASTGLAGSGETQYF
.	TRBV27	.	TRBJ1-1	TGTGCCAGCAGCCAGGGACGCGGGAACACTGAAGCTTTCTTT	CASSQGRGNTEAFF
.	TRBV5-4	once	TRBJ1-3	TGTGCCAGCACCTCCTGGGCCAACTCTGGAAACACCATATATTTT	CASTSWANSGNTIYF
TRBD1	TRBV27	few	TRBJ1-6	TGTGCCAGCAGTCCAAGGGGGCGCTATTCACCCCTCCACTTT	CASSPRGRYSPLHF
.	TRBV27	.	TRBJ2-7	TGTGCCAGCAGACCCCCGGGGAGGATCTACGAGCAGTACTTC	CASRPPGRIYEQYF
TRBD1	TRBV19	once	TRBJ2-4	TGTGCCAGTAGTCCAGGACAGGGGGGTATAGCCAAAAACATTCAGTACTTC	CASSPGQGGIAKNIQYF
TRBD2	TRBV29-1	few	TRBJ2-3	TGCAGCGTTGAGTCGGGGGACTACACAGATACGCAGTATTTT	CSVESGDYTDTQYF
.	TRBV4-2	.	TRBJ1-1	TGTGCCAGCAGCCAAACCCTCGGGGCTACTGAAGCTTTCTTT	CASSQTLGATEAFF
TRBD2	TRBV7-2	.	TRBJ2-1	TGTGCCAGCAGCCCCCCGGGACTAGCGGGCTCCAATGAGCAGTTCTTC	CASSPPGLAGSNEQFF
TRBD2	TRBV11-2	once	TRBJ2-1	TGTGCCAGCGGCCCACTAGCGGGAGGCTACAATGAGCAGTTCTTC	CASGPLAGGYNEQFF
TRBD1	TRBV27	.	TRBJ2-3	TGTGCCAGCAGTACCTGGACAGGGCGCACAGATACGCAGTATTTT	CASSTWTGRTDTQYF
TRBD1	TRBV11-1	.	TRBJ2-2	TGTGCCAGCAGCTTAGCGCTGGCAGGGGGCTACACCGGGGAGCTGTTTTTT	CASSLALAGGYTGELFF
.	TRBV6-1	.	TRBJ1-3	TGTGCCAGCAGTGAAGGGGGATTCCCTGGAAACACCATATATTTT	CASSEGGFPGNTIYF
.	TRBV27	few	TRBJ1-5	TGTGCCAGCAGGACAGGAGGAGTTGATCAGCCCCAGCATTTT	CASRTGGVDQPQHF
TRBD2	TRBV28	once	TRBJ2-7	TGTGCCAGCAGTCCCGGAGTTCGTGGAGGGAGGGACGAGCAGTACTTC	CASSPGVRGGRDEQYF
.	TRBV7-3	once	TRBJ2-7	TGTGCCAGCAGCCCGGGACCCTCCTACGAGCAGTACTTC	CASSPGPSYEQYF
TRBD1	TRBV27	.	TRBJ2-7	TGTGCCAGCAGTTCTTTCTCACAGGGGACCTACGAGCAGTACTTC	CASSSFSQGTYEQYF
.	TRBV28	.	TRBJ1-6	TGTGCCAGCAGTTCTATACAGGGCGGGTATAATTCACCCCTCCACTTT	CASSSIQGGYNSPLHF
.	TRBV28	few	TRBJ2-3	TGTGCCAGCAGTTTTGCCGGGGAACCAGATACGCAGTATTTT	CASSFAGEPDTQYF
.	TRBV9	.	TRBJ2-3	TGTGCCAGCAGCCCAGGAACTGATACGCAGTATTTT	CASSPGTDTQYF
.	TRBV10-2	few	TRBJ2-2	TGCGCCAGCAGAGGACCACGGACCGGGGAGCTGTTTTTT	CASRGPRTGELFF
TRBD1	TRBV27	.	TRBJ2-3	TGTGCCAGCAGTTTAAGGGACAGGGCTGGCGCAGATACGCAGTATTTT	CASSLRDRAGADTQYF
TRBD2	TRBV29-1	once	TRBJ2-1	TGCAGCGTTGTAGCCGACAGGGGTACAGCGGGGGGGGCGGATGAGCAGTTCTTC	CSVVADRGTAGGADEQFF
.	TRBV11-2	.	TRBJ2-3	TGTGCCAGCAGCTCTGTCCGGGGGTTGGCAGATACGCAGTATTTT	CASSSVRGLADTQYF
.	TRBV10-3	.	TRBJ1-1	TGTGCCATCAGCCCGGGGGGGGAAGCTTTCTTT	CAISPGGEAFF